A selection of T cell receptor beta chains follows, all from one sample in a study of blood T cell repertoires in COVID-19. Sequenced by immunoSEQ multiplex PCR; TCRdb stores in-frame clones only, minus some. Of some 130,000 clones listed, approximately 81% are singletons. Sequencing input: peripheral blood. The receptors shown here come from a woman aged 25-40 years who had recovered from COVID-19. Each CDR3 is given with its conserved first and last residue. The D gene is left open where the match is weak. Rows may omit the clone size; those that give it use once, few, many or a size class.

J gene | V gene | clone size | D gene | CDR3 protein | CDR3 DNA
TRBJ2-1 | TRBV5-1 | - | - | CASSIDPRSYNEQFF | TGCGCCAGCAGCATAGACCCCAGGTCCTACAATGAGCAGTTCTTC
TRBJ1-1 | TRBV9 | - | TRBD1 | CASSVGQASTEAFF | TGTGCCAGCAGCGTGGGACAGGCCAGCACTGAAGCTTTCTTT
TRBJ1-2 | TRBV10-3 | - | TRBD1 | CATKDRGVSNYGYTF | TGTGCCACCAAGGACAGGGGAGTTTCTAACTATGGCTACACCTTC
TRBJ2-1 | TRBV11-3 | - | - | CASSPLGGRSYNEQFF | TGTGCCAGCAGCCCACTCGGGGGACGTTCCTACAATGAGCAGTTCTTC
TRBJ2-3 | TRBV6-5 | - | - | CASEYRGTDTQYF | TGTGCCAGCGAATATCGGGGCACAGATACGCAGTATTTT
TRBJ2-1 | TRBV19 | - | TRBD2 | CASSIGLAGGTGQFF | TGTGCCAGTAGTATCGGACTAGCGGGAGGCACGGGGCAGTTCTTC
TRBJ2-7 | TRBV6-5 | - | TRBD1 | CASNRDRGYEQYF | TGTGCCAGCAACAGAGACAGGGGCTACGAGCAGTACTTC
TRBJ2-2 | TRBV9 | few | TRBD1 | CASGRGPTGELFF | TGTGCCAGCGGAAGGGGGCCAACCGGGGAGCTGTTTTTT
TRBJ2-1 | TRBV6-5 | - | - | CASSPATGYNEQFF | TGTGCCAGCAGTCCCGCGACAGGCTACAATGAGCAGTTCTTC
TRBJ2-5 | TRBV5-1 | few | TRBD2 | CASSPDGGGGETQYF | TGCGCCAGCAGCCCGGACGGGGGGGGAGGAGAGACCCAGTACTTC
TRBJ2-7 | TRBV6-5 | - | TRBD1 | CATLAPTGGYEQYF | TGTGCCACCTTGGCCCCGACAGGGGGCTACGAGCAGTACTTC
TRBJ1-6 | TRBV5-1 | once | - | CASSLVEPGNSPLHF | TGCGCCAGCAGCTTAGTCGAGCCGGGTAATTCACCCCTCCACTTT
TRBJ1-1 | TRBV5-1 | - | - | CASTRGLTGTEAFF | TGCGCCAGCACCAGAGGGCTTACGGGGACAGAAGCTTTCTTT
TRBJ1-1 | TRBV18 | - | - | CASSSGQTPEAFF | TGTGCCAGCTCCTCAGGACAGACCCCTGAAGCTTTCTTT
TRBJ2-7 | TRBV27 | - | TRBD1 | CASSSGTGGYEQYF | TGTGCCAGCAGTTCCGGGACAGGGGGGTACGAGCAGTACTTC
TRBJ2-7 | TRBV19 | - | TRBD1 | CASSIVGQGAVDEQYF | TGTGCCAGTAGTATAGTGGGACAGGGAGCTGTCGATGAGCAGTACTTC
TRBJ2-7 | TRBV6-5 | - | - | CALRSNEQYF | TGTGCCTTACGTAGCAACGAGCAGTACTTC
TRBJ1-2 | TRBV2 | - | TRBD1 | CASSEMGGQGAGYTF | TGTGCCAGCAGTGAAATGGGGGGACAGGGGGCTGGCTACACCTTC
TRBJ1-4 | TRBV11-2 | - | - | CASSPRRTGSWKEKLFF | TGTGCCAGCAGCCCGAGGCGGACGGGATCCTGGAAGGAAAAACTGTTTTTT
TRBJ2-2 | TRBV2 | - | - | CASSMTGPGELFF | TGTGCCAGCAGTATGACAGGTCCCGGGGAGCTGTTTTTT
TRBJ1-2 | TRBV7-3 | - | - | CASSSHYGYTF | TGTGCCAGCAGCTCTCACTATGGCTACACCTTC
TRBJ1-2 | TRBV30 | - | TRBD1 | CAWDRGRDTSFF | TGTGCCTGGGACAGGGGGCGAGATACTTCCTTTTTC
TRBJ2-3 | TRBV6-1 | - | TRBD2 | CASSELAGVSTDTQYF | TGTGCCAGCAGTGAATTAGCGGGAGTCAGTACGGATACGCAGTATTTT
TRBJ2-7 | TRBV7-2 | once | - | CASSLGLVYEQYF | TGTGCCAGCAGCTTAGGCCTAGTCTACGAGCAGTACTTC
TRBJ1-3 | TRBV6-1 | - | - | CASSEPGEGNTIYF | TGTGCCAGCAGTGAGCCGGGGGAAGGAAACACCATATATTTT
TRBJ2-5 | TRBV19 | - | TRBD2 | CASSTSLAGGQETQYF | TGTGCCAGTAGTACGTCGCTAGCGGGGGGCCAAGAGACCCAGTACTTC
TRBJ1-1 | TRBV19 | - | - | CASRVSRDTEAFF | TGTGCCAGTAGGGTCTCCAGGGACACTGAAGCTTTCTTT
TRBJ1-6 | TRBV3-1/TRBV3-2 | - | - | CASSQDGTYNSPLHF | TGTGCCAGCAGCCAGGACGGGACCTATAATTCACCCCTCCACTTT
TRBJ2-3 | TRBV7-9 | - | - | CASSLAAGFWTDTQYF | TGTGCCAGCAGCTTAGCGGCAGGGTTTTGGACAGATACGCAGTATTTT
TRBJ1-2 | TRBV14 | - | TRBD1 | CASSLNRGPGYTF | TGTGCCAGCAGCTTAAACAGGGGGCCTGGCTACACCTTC
TRBJ1-5 | TRBV5-6 | - | - | CASSLQGKGNQPQHF | TGTGCCAGCAGCTTGCAGGGTAAGGGCAATCAGCCCCAGCATTTT
TRBJ2-3 | TRBV5-8 | - | - | CASSPGRGGDTQYF | TGTGCCAGCAGCCCGGGGAGGGGGGGAGATACGCAGTATTTT
TRBJ2-1 | TRBV5-1 | - | - | CASSLITGATYNEQFF | TGCGCCAGCAGCTTAATAACGGGAGCAACCTACAATGAGCAGTTCTTC
TRBJ1-2 | TRBV12-3/TRBV12-4 | - | - | CASSLDGYYGYTF | TGTGCCAGCAGTTTAGACGGGTACTATGGCTACACCTTC
TRBJ2-2 | TRBV30 | - | - | CAWSVPGANTGELFF | TGTGCCTGGAGTGTCCCGGGGGCGAACACCGGGGAGCTGTTTTTT
TRBJ2-7 | TRBV21-1 | - | - | CASSKGTDLGLIYEQYF | TGTGCCAGCAGCAAAGGGACAGATCTCGGCCTTATCTACGAGCAGTACTTC
TRBJ1-1 | TRBV19 | - | - | CASSIAPLMNTEAFF | TGTGCCAGTAGTATAGCTCCGTTAATGAACACTGAAGCTTTCTTT
TRBJ2-7 | TRBV29-1 | - | TRBD1 | CSVTRTGAAYEQYF | TGCAGCGTCACGCGGACAGGGGCGGCCTACGAGCAGTACTTC
TRBJ1-5 | TRBV18 | - | - | CASSPGDYNQPQHF | TGTGCCAGCTCACCAGGGGACTACAATCAGCCCCAGCATTTT
TRBJ1-1 | TRBV9 | - | TRBD1 | CASSGSGGTKEAFF | TGTGCCAGCAGCGGATCAGGGGGCACAAAAGAAGCTTTCTTT
TRBJ1-2 | TRBV5-5 | few | - | CASSSDRFLGYTF | TGTGCCAGCAGCTCAGACAGATTCTTGGGCTACACCTTC
TRBJ2-1 | TRBV6-4 | - | TRBD2 | CASSVASGGGHNEQFF | TGTGCCAGCAGTGTGGCTAGCGGGGGGGGCCACAATGAGCAGTTCTTC